A single sample gave rise to the 14 T cell receptor beta chains below, sequenced in a study of blood T cells in healthy people across ages. Sample-barcoded 5' priming and a J-beta primer mix drove a second PCR of about 6 to 11 cycles. TCRdb reprocessed the 5' RACE reads via MiXCR and lists one record per CDR3 protein. There are some 850,000 distinct CDR3 sequences in the sample; roughly 26% occur only once, and around 3% lies in the top ten. The sample was also reused in another study, on T cells of mothers and their children.

Sequenced material: blood. All receptors derive from a boy between 5 and 17 years old in good health.

This clonotype was observed a few times. This chain joins TRBV29-1 and TRBJ1-2; D is perhaps TRBD1 (5 bases). The germline CDR1 and CDR2 sequences are SQVTM and ANQGSEA. The CDR3 consists of 15 residues. The V end lost 6 bases, the J end lost 2 bases, and 19 bases lay between the germline ends. CDR3 residues: CSVAARDSKNYGYTF. DNA for the CDR3: TGCAGCGTCGCTGCCCGGGACTCCAAAAACTATGGCTACACCTTC. Complete variable domain (other parts from reference TRBV29-1 and TRBJ1-2): SAVISQKPSRDICQRGTSLTIQCQVDSQVTMMFWYRQQPGQSLTLIATANQGSEATYESGFVIDKFPISRPNLTFSTLTVSNMSPEDSSIYLCSVAARDSKNYGYTFGSGTRLTVV.

The gene calls are TRBV30 and TRBJ1-2, with D tentatively TRBD1 (5 bases). V was trimmed by 5 bases and J by 4 bases, leaving 17 bases between them. Germline assignment: CDR1 GTSNPN and CDR2 SVGIG (reference sequence). CDR3 length: 14 amino acids. CDR3 nucleotides: TGTGCCTGGGGGGCCGGGACGGTCTTCTATGGCTACACCTTC. Protein product: CAWGAGTVFYGYTF.

This clonotype was counted ten times or more. This sequence joins TRBV20-1 and TRBJ2-1, with 12 bases lining up with TRBD2. This CDR3 is built from 15 residues. V lost 3 bases to trimming and J lost 9 bases; unmatched junction nucleotides: 9. The germline V gene encodes CDR1 DFQATT and CDR2 SNEGSKA (reference sequence). The CDR3 region has the DNA TGCAGTGCTAGCGCTAGCGGGGGGGCCAGGGGTGAGCAGTTCTTC. It specifies CSASASGGARGEQFF.

This clonotype came up a few times. The V and J genes are TRBV29-1 and TRBJ2-7, with no clear D. The CDR3 covers 13 residues. V was cut by 3 bases and J by 3 bases, with 12 bases left in between. Germline values: CDR1 SQVTM, CDR2 ANQGSEA. The CDR3 region has the DNA TGCAGCGTTGAGAAGGTTTCCGGCTACGAGCAGTACTTC. Translation: CSVEKVSGYEQYF.

This chain links TRBV5-8 with TRBJ1-2; D is perhaps TRBD1 (5 bases). Looked up from germline, CDR1 is SGHTS and CDR2 is YDEGEE. V lost 2 bases and J lost 8, with 19 bases in between. This CDR3 comprises 15 residues. CDR3 bases: TGTGCCAGCAGCTTAGAGGGGTCTGCCCCCGGAGGCTACACCTTC. Amino acids: CASSLEGSAPGGYTF.

The gene calls are TRBV28 and TRBJ2-1, with 8 nucleotides matching TRBD1. The CDR3 extends over 14 amino acids. CDR1 and CDR2 (germline): MDHEN, SYDVKM. J gave up 4 bases and V 6 bases, and 5 bases lay outside the gene matches. In DNA, the CDR3 is TGTGCCAGCAGATATCGACAGGGGTACAATGAGCAGTTCTTC. Protein product: CASRYRQGYNEQFF.

The J gene is TRBJ1-1, the V gene TRBV7-9; 8 nucleotides agree with TRBD1. In germline, CDR1 is SEHNR, CDR2 FQNEAQ (reference sequence). This CDR3 is built from 15 residues. Trimming took 5 bases from V and 1 from J; bases not matched to a gene: 6. Written as DNA, the CDR3 is TGTGCCAGCAGCCCCCCCGGGACAGGGAACACTGAAGCTTTCTTT. This encodes CASSPPGTGNTEAFF.

This clonotype was seen a few times. This rearrangement joins TRBV7-2 to TRBJ2-3; D not certain. CDR3 length: 14 residues. With 1 base removed from V and 4 bases from J, the gap between germline ends came to 9 bases. Looked up from germline, CDR1 is SGHTA and CDR2 is FQGNSA. As DNA, the CDR3 is TGTGCCAGCAGCTTAGGCCTGATCGCAGATACGCAGTATTTT. Amino acid sequence: CASSLGLIADTQYF.

This clonotype came up a few times. The CDR3 nucleotides read TGTGCCAGCAGCCCAGGTCTAGCGGGGGGAGGGCAAGAGACCCAGTACTTC. Its protein product is CASSPGLAGGGQETQYF. The chain joins TRBV11-2 to TRBJ2-5; 11 nucleotides line up with TRBD2. Germline CDR1 is SGHAT and CDR2 is FQNNGV. V trimming: 5 bases; J trimming: 2 bases; junction bases outside the gene matches: 10. The CDR3 contains 17 residues.

This clonotype was counted a few times. The chain recombines TRBV6-5 with TRBJ2-6; 10 nucleotides agree with TRBD2. In germline, CDR1 is MNHEY, CDR2 SVGAGI. The CDR3 is made up of 17 amino acids. V lost 6 bases to trimming and J lost 0 bases; unmatched junction nucleotides: 5. The CDR3 here is CASSYSGGNSGANVLTF. The DNA for the CDR3 is TGTGCCAGCAGCTATAGCGGGGGGAACTCTGGGGCCAACGTCCTGACTTTC.

The chain couples TRBV2 to TRBJ2-1; no definite D call. The CDR3 consists of 13 residues. The V end lost 3 bases, the J end lost 9 bases, and 12 bases lay between the germline ends. CDR1 is SNHLY and CDR2 is FYNNEI in the germline V gene. Here the CDR3 DNA reads TGTGCCAGCAGTGATGATACCTTGGGTGAGCAGTTCTTC. This encodes CASSDDTLGEQFF.

The chain combines TRBV28 with TRBJ2-7, with 9 bases aligning to TRBD1. The CDR3 loop spans 15 amino acids. Germline loops: CDR1 MDHEN, CDR2 SYDVKM. Trimming removed 5 bases from V and 0 bases from J; junction bases left unmatched: 5. Written as DNA, the CDR3 is TGTGCCAGCAGTATCCGGGACAGGGCCTCCTACGAGCAGTACTTC. Translation gives CASSIRDRASYEQYF.

The table lists this clonotype with a few counts. This chain uses TRBV28 with TRBJ2-5; unclear D gene. Trimming removed 2 bases at V and 4 bases at J, with 11 bases between. Germline CDR1 is MDHEN and CDR2 is SYDVKM. CDR3 length: 14 residues. CDR3 coding DNA: TGTGCCAGCAGTTTACCATCAACCCTAGAGACCCAGTACTTC. It codes for CASSLPSTLETQYF.

Only a few counts were recorded for this clonotype. The chain uses TRBV7-9 and TRBJ2-5; TRBD1 might be the D (6 bases). V lost 5 bases to trimming and J lost 1 base, with 11 bases between them. There are 14 residues in the CDR3. Per germline, CDR1 SEHNR and CDR2 FQNEAQ (reference sequence). In DNA form, the CDR3 reads TGTGCCAGCAGCCAACAGGGTTTCCAAGAGACCCAGTACTTC. It encodes CASSQQGFQETQYF.